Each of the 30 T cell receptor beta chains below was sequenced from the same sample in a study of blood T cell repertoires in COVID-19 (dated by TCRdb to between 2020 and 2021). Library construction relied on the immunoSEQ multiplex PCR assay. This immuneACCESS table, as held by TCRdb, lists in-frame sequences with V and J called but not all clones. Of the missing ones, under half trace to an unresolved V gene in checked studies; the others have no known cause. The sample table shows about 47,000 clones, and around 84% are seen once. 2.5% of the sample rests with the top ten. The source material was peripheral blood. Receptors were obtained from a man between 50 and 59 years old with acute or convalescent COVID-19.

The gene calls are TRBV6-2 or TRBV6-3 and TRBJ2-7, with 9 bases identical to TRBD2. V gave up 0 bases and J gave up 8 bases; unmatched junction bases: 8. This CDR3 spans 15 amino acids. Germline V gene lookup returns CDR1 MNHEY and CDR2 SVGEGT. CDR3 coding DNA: TGTGCCAGCAGTTACTCTAGCGGGGGACAAACCAAGCAGTACTTC. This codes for CASSYSSGGQTKQYF.

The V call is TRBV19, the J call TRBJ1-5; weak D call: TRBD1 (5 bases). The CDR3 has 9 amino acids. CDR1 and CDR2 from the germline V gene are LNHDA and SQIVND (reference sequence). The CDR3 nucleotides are TGTGCTGCAGGGCAGCCCCAGCATTTT. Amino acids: CAAGQPQHF.

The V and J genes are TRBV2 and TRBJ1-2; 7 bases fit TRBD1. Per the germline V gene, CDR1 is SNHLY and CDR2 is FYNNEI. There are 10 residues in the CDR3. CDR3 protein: CVEGQYGYTF. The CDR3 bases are TGTGTAGAGGGACAGTATGGCTACACCTTC.

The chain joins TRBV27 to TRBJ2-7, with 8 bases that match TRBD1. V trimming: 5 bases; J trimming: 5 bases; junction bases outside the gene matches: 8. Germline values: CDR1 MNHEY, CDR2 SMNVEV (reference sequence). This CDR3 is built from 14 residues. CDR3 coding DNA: TGTGCCAGCAGTCCCGGGACAGGTTACGACGAGCAGTACTTC. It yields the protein CASSPGTGYDEQYF.

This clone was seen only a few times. CDR3: CASSPDSHYGYTF. CDR3 in DNA: TGTGCCAGCAGTCCGGACAGTCACTATGGCTACACCTTC. This sequence joins TRBV6-5 and TRBJ1-2, with a tentative D call TRBD1 (6 bases). The CDR3 is made up of 13 amino acids. CDR1 and CDR2 from the germline V gene are MNHEY and SVGAGI. Trimming shortened V by 5 bases and J by 3 bases, and 10 bases separated the two germline ends.

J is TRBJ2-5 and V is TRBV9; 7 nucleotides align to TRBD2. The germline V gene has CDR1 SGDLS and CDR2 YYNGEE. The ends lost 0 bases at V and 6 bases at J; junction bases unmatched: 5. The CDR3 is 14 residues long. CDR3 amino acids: CASSVGRGGKTQYF. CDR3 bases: TGTGCCAGCAGCGTAGGTAGGGGAGGGAAGACCCAGTACTTC.

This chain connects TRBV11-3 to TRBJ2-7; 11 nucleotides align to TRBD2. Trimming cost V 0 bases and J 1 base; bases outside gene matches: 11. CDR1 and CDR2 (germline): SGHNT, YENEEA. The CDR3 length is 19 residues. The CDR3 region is CASSLDPNPLAGASYEQYF. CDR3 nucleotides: TGTGCCAGCAGCTTAGACCCAAATCCACTAGCGGGAGCATCCTACGAGCAGTACTTC.

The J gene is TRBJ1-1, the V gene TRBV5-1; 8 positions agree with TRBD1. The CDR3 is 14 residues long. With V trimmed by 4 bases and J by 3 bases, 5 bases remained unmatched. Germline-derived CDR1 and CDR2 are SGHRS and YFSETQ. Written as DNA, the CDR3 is TGCGCCAGCAGCGTCGGACAGGGATACACTGAAGCTTTCTTT. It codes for CASSVGQGYTEAFF.

CDR3 sequence: CASSPQGRETQYF. The CDR3 region has the DNA TGTGCCAGCAGTCCACAGGGGAGGGAGACCCAGTACTTC. This rearrangement joins TRBV27 to TRBJ2-5, with D tentatively TRBD1 (7 bases). Germline CDR1 is MNHEY and CDR2 is SMNVEV (reference sequence). The CDR3 totals 13 residues. The V gene lost 5 bases and the J gene lost 5 bases, with 12 bases spanning the gap.

The CDR3, as DNA: TGTGCCAGCAGCTTGGGGGGACACAGCTCCTACGAGCAGTACTTC. It yields the protein CASSLGGHSSYEQYF. The chain recombines TRBV5-6 with TRBJ2-7; the D gene is possibly TRBD1 (6 bases). Germline CDR1 reads SGHDT; CDR2 reads YYEEEE. V lost 0 bases, J lost 0 bases, and 10 bases lay in between. There are 15 residues in the CDR3.

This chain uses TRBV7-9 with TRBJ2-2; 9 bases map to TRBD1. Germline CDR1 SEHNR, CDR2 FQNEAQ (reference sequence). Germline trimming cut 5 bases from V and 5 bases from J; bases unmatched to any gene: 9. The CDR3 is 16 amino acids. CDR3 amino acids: CASSALGTGRTGELFF. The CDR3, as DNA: TGTGCCAGCAGCGCGCTCGGGACAGGGAGGACCGGGGAGCTGTTTTTT.

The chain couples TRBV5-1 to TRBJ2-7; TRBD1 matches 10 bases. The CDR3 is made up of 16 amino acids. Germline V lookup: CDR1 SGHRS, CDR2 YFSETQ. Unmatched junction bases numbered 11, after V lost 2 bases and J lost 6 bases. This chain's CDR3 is CASSFLAGTGAGEQYF. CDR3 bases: TGCGCCAGCAGCTTCCTAGCCGGGACAGGGGCCGGCGAGCAGTACTTC.

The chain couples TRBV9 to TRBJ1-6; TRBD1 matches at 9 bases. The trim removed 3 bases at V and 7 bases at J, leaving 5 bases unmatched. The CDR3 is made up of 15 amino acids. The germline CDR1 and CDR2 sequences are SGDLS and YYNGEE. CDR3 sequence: CASSATGTGNSPLHF. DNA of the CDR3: TGTGCCAGCAGCGCCACCGGGACAGGGAATTCACCCCTCCACTTT.

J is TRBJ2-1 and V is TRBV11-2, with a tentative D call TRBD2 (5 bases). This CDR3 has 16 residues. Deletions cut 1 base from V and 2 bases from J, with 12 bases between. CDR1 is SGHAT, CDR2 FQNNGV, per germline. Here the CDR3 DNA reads TGTGCCAGCAGCTTAGCGTCCGGGAACCCCTACAATGAGCAGTTCTTC. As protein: CASSLASGNPYNEQFF.

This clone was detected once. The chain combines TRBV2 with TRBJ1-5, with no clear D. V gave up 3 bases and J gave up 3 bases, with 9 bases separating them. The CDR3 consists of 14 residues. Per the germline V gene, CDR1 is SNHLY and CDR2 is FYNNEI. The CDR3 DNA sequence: TGTGCCAGCAGTGATTCAGAAAACAATCAGCCCCAGCATTTT. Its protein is CASSDSENNQPQHF.

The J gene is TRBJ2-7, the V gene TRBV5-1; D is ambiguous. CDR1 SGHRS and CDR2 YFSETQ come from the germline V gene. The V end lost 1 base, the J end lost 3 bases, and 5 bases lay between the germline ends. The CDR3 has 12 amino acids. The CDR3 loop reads CASSLTSYEQYF. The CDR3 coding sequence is TGCGCCAGCAGCTTGACAAGCTACGAGCAGTACTTC.

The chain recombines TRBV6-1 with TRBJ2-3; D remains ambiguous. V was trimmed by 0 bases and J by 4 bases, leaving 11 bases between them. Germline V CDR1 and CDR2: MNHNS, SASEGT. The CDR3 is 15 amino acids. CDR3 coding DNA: TGTGCCAGCAGTGAAGCCCTTTGGCACCCAGATACGCAGTATTTT. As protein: CASSEALWHPDTQYF.

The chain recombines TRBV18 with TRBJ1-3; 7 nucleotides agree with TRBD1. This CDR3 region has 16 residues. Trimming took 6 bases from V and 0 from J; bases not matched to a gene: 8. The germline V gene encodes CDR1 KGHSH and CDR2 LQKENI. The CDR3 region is CASSIGQDNSGNTIYF. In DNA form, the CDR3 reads TGTGCCAGCTCGATCGGACAGGACAACTCTGGAAACACCATATATTTT.

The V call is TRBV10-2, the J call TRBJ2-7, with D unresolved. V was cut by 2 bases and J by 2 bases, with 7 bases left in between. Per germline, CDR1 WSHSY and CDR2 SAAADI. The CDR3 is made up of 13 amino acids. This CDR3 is CASSEEDTYEQYF. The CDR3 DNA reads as TGCGCCAGCAGTGAGGAAGACACCTACGAGCAGTACTTC.

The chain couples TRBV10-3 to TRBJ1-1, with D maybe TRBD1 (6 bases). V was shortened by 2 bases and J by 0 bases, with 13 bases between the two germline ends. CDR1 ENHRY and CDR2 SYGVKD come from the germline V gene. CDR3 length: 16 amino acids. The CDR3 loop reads CAISESPGTLNTEAFF. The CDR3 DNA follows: TGTGCCATCAGTGAGAGTCCCGGGACATTGAACACTGAAGCTTTCTTT.

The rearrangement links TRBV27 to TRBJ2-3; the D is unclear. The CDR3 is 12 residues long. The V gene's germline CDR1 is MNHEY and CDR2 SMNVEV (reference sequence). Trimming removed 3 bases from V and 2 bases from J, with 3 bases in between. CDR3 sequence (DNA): TGTGCCAGCAGTTTCATCACAGATACGCAGTATTTT. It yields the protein CASSFITDTQYF.

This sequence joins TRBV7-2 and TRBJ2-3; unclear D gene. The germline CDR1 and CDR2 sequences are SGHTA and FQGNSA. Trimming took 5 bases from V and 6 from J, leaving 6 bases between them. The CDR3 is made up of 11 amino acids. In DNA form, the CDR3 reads TGTGCCAGCAGCCTCGTTGATACGCAGTATTTT. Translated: CASSLVDTQYF.

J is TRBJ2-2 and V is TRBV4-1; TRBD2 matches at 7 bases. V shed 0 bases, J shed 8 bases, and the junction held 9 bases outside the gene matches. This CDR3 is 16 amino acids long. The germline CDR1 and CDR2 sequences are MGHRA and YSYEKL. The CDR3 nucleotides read TGCGCCAGCAGCCAAGATTTTGGGGGACTAAGGGGGGAGCTGTTTTTT. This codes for CASSQDFGGLRGELFF.

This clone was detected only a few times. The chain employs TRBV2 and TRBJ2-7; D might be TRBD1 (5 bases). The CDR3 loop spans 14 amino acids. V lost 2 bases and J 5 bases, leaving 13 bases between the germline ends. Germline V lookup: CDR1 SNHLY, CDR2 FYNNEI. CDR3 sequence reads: CASSENRNSNEQYF. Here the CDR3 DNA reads TGTGCCAGCAGTGAAAACAGGAATTCTAACGAGCAGTACTTC.

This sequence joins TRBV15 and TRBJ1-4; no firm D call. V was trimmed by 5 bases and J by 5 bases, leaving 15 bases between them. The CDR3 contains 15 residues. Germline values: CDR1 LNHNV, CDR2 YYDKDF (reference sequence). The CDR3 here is CATSGRGGRNEKLFF. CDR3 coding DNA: TGTGCCACCAGCGGCCGAGGAGGGAGGAATGAAAAACTGTTTTTT.

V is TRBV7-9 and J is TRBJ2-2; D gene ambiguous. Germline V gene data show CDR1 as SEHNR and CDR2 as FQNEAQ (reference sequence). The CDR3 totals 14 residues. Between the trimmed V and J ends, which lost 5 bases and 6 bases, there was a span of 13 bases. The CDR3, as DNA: TGTGCCAGCAGCCAGACATCTCCGGCCGGGGAGCTGTTTTTT. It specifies CASSQTSPAGELFF. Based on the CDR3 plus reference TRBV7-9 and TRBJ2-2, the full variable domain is DTGVSQNPRHKITKRGQNVTFRCDPISEHNRLYWYRQTLGQGPEFLTYFQNEAQLEKSRLLSDRFSAERPKGSFSTLEIQRTEQGDSAMYLCASSQTSPAGELFFGEGSRLTVL.

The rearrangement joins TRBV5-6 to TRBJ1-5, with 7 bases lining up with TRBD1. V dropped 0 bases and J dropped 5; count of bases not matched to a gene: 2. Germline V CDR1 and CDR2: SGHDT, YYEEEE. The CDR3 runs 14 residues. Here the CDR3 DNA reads TGTGCCAGCAGCTTGGGACAGGGCTATCAGCCCCAGCATTTT. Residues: CASSLGQGYQPQHF.

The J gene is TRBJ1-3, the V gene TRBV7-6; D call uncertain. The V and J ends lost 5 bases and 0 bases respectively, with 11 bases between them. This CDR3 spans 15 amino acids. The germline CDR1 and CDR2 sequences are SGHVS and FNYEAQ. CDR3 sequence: CASSPEVGSGNTIYF. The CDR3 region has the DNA TGTGCCAGCAGCCCCGAGGTCGGCTCTGGAAACACCATATATTTT.

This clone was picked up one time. CDR3 protein: CASSYSQVSNQPQHF. CDR3 sequence (DNA): TGTGCCAGCAGTTACAGCCAGGTTAGCAATCAGCCCCAGCATTTT. V usage is TRBV6-5 and J usage is TRBJ1-5; no reliable D call. Germline V gives CDR1 MNHEY, CDR2 SVGAGI. This CDR3 is built from 15 residues. V was shortened by 2 bases and J by 0 bases, with 8 bases between the two germline ends.

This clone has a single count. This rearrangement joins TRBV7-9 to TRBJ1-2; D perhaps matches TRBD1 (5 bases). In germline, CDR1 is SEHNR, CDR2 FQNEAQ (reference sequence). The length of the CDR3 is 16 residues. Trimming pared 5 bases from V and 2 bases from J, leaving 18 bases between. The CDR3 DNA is TGTGCCAGCAGCAACCCCTACAGGTCCGGAAACTATGGCTACACCTTC. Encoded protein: CASSNPYRSGNYGYTF. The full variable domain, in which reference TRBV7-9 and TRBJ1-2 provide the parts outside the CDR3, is DTGVSQNPRHKITKRGQNVTFRCDPISEHNRLYWYRQTLGQGPEFLTYFQNEAQLEKSRLLSDRFSAERPKGSFSTLEIQRTEQGDSAMYLCASSNPYRSGNYGYTFGSGTRLTVV.